Described below is a single T cell receptor (beta chain) sequence and its context. The CDR3 covers 15 residues. Germline V gene lookup returns CDR1 SGHNT and CDR2 YYREEE (reference sequence). J gave up 2 bases and V 1 base, and 3 bases lay outside the gene matches. In the source study's methods: Cell counts per sample came from amplifying reference gene primers. Assay: immunoSEQ multiplex PCR; the TCRdb copy retains only in-frame clones and omits some. The V and J calls and clone size are taken from that table; D and trimming were inferred from the DNA. The sample gives approximately 90,000 clones, approximately 87% of which show up once; under 8% is in the top ten. This entry comes from a study of blood T cell repertoires in COVID-19. Looking at the study overall: The study drew acute and convalescent COVID-19 samples from the United States, Italy and Spain. T cells, B-cell-depleted T cells, or PBMCs supplied cDNA or gDNA.

The clonotype comes from a human donor with acute or convalescent COVID-19. The donor label of this sample is uncertain. The chain couples TRBV5-4 to TRBJ2-3; TRBD2 agrees at 8 bases. The sample comprised peripheral blood. The DNA for the CDR3 is TGTGCCAGCAGCTTGCCGGGGGGGACCACAGATACGCAGTATTTT. It is translated as CASSLPGGTTDTQYF.